Below, one T cell receptor beta chain is given with its context. The antigen it binds to is not known. No much larger clone is present one base from it, and per-base qualities are unavailable. The immunoSEQ Assay, a bias-controlled multiplex PCR, was used to amplify TCRbeta CDR3 regions from genomic DNA. Processing in the source paper ran as follows. The number of nucleated cells in each sample was estimated by amplification of reference gene primers within the assay. To quantify the absolute abundance of each unique TCRbeta CDR3 rearrangement, sequence reads were collapsed and filtered. Productive Simpson clonality was computed per sample as the square root of Simpson's diversity index over productive rearrangements. TCRdb mirrors the immuneACCESS table, restricted to in-frame sequences. Some clones are absent from its copies; in checked studies, under half trace to an unresolved V gene, and the reason for the others is unknown. From that table come the V and J calls and clone size; the DNA was used to work out D and trimming. The sample table contains about 120,000 clones; only one count was recorded for 86% of them. Of the sample, 10% to 12% is held by the ten largest clones.

This sample was included in a study of blood T cell repertoires in COVID-19 (dated by TCRdb to about 2020). Regarding the complete study: The collaborator samples originated in the United States, Italy and Spain and spanned the acute and convalescent phases of COVID-19. The prospective study material was composed of cDNA or gDNA derived from T cells, B-cell-depleted T cells, or PBMCs. Deeply sampled blood TCRbeta repertoires from subjects exposed to, actively infected with, or recovered from COVID-19 were included in the dataset. The repertoires were released in a freely available public database meant as a resource for research on the immune response to SARS-CoV-2. The samples were drawn from the first 160 participants of the ongoing ImmuneRACE study and from more than 1,000 subjects provided by 6 global collaborators. A de-identified subject ID, COVID-19 status, age in years and sex were almost always included in the sample metadata. Where available, HLA class I and class II types were taken from metadata supplied by the sample provider and were not determined by assay-based typing. Broader findings and caveats from the paper: Clinical and demographic metadata were provided uncurated, with the amount varying by source and participant.

One collaborating source in Seattle enrolled patients while the patients were actively infected and followed the patients over time throughout the course of disease. Whole blood was collected in K2EDTA tubes by collaborating institutions according to the institutions' own protocols. For TCRbeta analysis, collaborators shipped samples in one of three forms: frozen whole blood, isolated PBMCs, or DNA extracted from either of those sample types. Ends trimmed: V by 5 bases, J by 0 bases; bases unmatched to a gene: 11. In the germline V gene, CDR1 corresponds to SNHLY and CDR2 to FYNNEI. Measured from the cysteine to the phenylalanine, the CDR3 is 18 residues long. Of the read, only the CDR3 DNA is kept; its 54 bases are in frame from base 1.

Sequencing input: peripheral blood. The chain uses TRBV2 and TRBJ1-5, with 9 bases matching TRBD1. The TCR originated in a woman aged 70-85 years with COVID-19, enrolled during active disease. The base sequence is TGTGCCAGCAGTAAAGACCGGGACAGGGAGTATAGCAATCAGCCCCAGCATTTT. It codes for CASSKDRDREYSNQPQHF.